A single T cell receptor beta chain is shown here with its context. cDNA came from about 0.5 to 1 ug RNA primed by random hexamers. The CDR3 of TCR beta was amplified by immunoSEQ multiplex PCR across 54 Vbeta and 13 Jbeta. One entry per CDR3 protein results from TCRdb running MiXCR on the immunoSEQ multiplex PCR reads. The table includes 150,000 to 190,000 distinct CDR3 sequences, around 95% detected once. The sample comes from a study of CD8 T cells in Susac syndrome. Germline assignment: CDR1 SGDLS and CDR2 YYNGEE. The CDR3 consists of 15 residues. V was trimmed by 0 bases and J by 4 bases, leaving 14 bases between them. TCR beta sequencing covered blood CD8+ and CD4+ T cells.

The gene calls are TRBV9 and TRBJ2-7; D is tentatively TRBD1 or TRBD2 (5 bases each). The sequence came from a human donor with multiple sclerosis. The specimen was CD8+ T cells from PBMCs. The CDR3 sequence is CASSVAEGIRYEQYF. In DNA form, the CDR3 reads TGTGCCAGCAGCGTAGCTGAGGGGATCAGGTACGAGCAGTACTTC.